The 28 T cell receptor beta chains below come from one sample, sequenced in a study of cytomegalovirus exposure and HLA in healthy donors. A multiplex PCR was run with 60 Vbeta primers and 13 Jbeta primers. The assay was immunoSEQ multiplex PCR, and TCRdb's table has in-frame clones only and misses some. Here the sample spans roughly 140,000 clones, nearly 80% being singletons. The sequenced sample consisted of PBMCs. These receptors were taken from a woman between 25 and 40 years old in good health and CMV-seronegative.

The CDR3 DNA sequence: TGTGCCAGCAGCGCAGGGACTAGCGGGGGCCAAGATACGCAGTATTTT. As protein: CASSAGTSGGQDTQYF. The chain couples TRBV7-6 to TRBJ2-3; TRBD2 matches 14 bases. V shed 5 bases, J shed 5 bases, and the junction held 6 bases outside the gene matches. The CDR3 length is 16 residues. Germline CDR1 SGHVS, CDR2 FNYEAQ.

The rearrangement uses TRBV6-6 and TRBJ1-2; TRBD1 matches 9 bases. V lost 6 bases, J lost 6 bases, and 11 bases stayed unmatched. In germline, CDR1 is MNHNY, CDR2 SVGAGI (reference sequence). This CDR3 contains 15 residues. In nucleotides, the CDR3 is TGTGCCAGCAGAAGGGACAGGGCATTGGGGAATGGCTACACCTTC. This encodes CASRRDRALGNGYTF.

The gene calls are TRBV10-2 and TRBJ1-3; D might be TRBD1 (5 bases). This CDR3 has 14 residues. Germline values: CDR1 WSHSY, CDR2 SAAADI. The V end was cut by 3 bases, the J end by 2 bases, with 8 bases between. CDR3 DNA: TGCGCCAGCAGTGACCGGGGGACTGGAAACACCATATATTTT. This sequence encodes CASSDRGTGNTIYF.

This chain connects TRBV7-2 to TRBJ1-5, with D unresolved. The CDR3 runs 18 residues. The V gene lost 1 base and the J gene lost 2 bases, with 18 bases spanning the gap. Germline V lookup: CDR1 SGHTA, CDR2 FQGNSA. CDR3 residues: CASSLGLGGPGGNQPQHF. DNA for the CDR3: TGTGCCAGCAGCTTAGGGTTGGGAGGGCCTGGGGGCAATCAGCCCCAGCATTTT.

CDR3 bases: TGTGCCTGGAGTGAAGCCCTACGGGACAGGGGTAACACCATATATTTT. Its translation: CAWSEALRDRGNTIYF. The V and J genes are TRBV30 and TRBJ1-3; 10 nucleotides agree with TRBD1. The V segment lost 1 base and the J segment 7 bases; nucleotides outside the gene matches: 10. Looked up from germline, CDR1 is GTSNPN and CDR2 is SVGIG (reference sequence). This CDR3 region has 16 residues.

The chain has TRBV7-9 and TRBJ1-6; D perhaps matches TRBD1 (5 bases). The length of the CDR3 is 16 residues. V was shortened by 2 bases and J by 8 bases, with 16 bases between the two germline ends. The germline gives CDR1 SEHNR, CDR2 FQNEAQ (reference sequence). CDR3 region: CASSLLNAGPYSPLHF. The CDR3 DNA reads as TGTGCCAGCAGCTTACTCAACGCAGGGCCTTATTCACCCCTCCACTTT.

CDR3 coding DNA: TGTGCCAGTAGACCTGAGGGACAGGTTAACTATGGCTACACCTTC. Encoded protein: CASRPEGQVNYGYTF. This rearrangement joins TRBV19 to TRBJ1-2; 8 bases are shared with TRBD1. This CDR3 spans 15 amino acids. J gave up 1 base and V 6 bases, and 7 bases lay outside the gene matches. Germline V gene data show CDR1 as LNHDA and CDR2 as SQIVND (reference sequence).

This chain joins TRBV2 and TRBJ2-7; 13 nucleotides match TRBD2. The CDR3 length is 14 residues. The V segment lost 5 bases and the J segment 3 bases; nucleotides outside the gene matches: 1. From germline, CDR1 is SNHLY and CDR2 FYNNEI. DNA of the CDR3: TGTGCCAGCAGTTGGACTAGCGGGAGCTACGAGCAGTACTTC. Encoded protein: CASSWTSGSYEQYF.

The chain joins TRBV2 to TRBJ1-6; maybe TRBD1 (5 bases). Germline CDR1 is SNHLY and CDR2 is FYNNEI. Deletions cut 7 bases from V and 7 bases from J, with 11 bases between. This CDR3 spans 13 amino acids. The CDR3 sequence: CASTTGGNSPLHF. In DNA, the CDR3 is TGTGCCAGCACCACGGGGGGGAATTCACCCCTCCACTTT.

The CDR3 spells CASSLTGTRAFF. The CDR3 coding sequence is TGTGCCAGCAGCCTCACCGGGACTAGGGCTTTCTTT. V is TRBV7-2 and J is TRBJ1-1, with TRBD1 as a possible D gene (5 bases). CDR3 length equals 12 residues. The V end lost 5 bases, the J end lost 11 bases, and 15 bases lay between the germline ends. Germline V gives CDR1 SGHTA, CDR2 FQGNSA.

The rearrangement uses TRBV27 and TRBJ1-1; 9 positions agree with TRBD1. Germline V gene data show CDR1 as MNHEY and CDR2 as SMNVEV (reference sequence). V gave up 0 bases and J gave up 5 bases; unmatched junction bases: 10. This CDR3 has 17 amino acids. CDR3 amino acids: CASSLSTGGSRVTEAFF. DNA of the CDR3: TGTGCCAGCAGTTTATCTACAGGGGGCAGTCGGGTTACTGAAGCTTTCTTT.

CDR3 coding DNA: TGTGCCACCAGCAGGGGCAATGGACAGCCCGCTTACGAGCAGTACTTC. Protein: CATSRGNGQPAYEQYF. The rearrangement uses TRBV15 and TRBJ2-7, with TRBD1 as a possible D gene (6 bases). CDR3 length: 16 amino acids. The V and J ends lost 3 bases and 4 bases respectively, with 19 bases between them. CDR1 and CDR2 (germline): LNHNV, YYDKDF (reference sequence).

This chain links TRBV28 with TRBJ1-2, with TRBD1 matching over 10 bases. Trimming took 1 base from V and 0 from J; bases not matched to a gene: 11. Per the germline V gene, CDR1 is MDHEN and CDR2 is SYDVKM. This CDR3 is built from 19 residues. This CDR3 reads CASSLYRDRGPLANYGYTF. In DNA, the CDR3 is TGTGCCAGCAGTTTATACCGGGACAGGGGACCGTTAGCTAACTATGGCTACACCTTC.

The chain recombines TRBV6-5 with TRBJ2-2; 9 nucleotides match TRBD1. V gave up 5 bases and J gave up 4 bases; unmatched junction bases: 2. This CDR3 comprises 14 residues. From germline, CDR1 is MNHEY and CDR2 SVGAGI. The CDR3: CASSRQGGTGELFF. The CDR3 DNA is TGTGCCAGCAGTCGACAGGGGGGCACCGGGGAGCTGTTTTTT.

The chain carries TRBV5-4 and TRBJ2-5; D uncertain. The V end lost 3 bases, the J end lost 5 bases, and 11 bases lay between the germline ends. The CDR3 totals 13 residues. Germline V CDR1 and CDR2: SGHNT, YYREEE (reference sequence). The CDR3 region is CASSSYPGETQYF. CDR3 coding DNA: TGTGCCAGCAGCTCTTACCCCGGGGAGACCCAGTACTTC.

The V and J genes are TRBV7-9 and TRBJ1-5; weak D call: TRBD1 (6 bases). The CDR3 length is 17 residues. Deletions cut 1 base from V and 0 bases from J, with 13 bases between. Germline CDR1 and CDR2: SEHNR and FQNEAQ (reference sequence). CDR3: CASSLVGGGASNQPQHF. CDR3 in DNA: TGTGCCAGCAGCTTAGTAGGAGGGGGGGCTAGCAATCAGCCCCAGCATTTT.

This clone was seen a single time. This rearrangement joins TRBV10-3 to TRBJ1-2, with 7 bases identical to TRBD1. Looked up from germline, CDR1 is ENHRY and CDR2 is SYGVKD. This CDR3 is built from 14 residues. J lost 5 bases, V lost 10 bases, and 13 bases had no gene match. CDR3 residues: CATRDRDSHYGYTF. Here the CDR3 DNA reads TGTGCCACCAGGGACCGGGACAGTCATTATGGCTACACCTTC.

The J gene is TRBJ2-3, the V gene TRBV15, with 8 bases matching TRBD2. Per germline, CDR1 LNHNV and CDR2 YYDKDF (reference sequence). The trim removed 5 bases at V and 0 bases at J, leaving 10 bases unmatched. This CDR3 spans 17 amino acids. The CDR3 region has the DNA TGTGCCACCAGCTATGCTTGGACTAGCAGTAGCACAGATACGCAGTATTTT. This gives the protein CATSYAWTSSSTDTQYF.

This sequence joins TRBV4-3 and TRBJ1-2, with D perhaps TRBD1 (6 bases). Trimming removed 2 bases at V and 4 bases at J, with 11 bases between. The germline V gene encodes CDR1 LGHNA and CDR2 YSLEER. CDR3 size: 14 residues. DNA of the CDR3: TGCGCCAGCAGCCAACTCGGACAGTCCTATGGCTACACCTTC. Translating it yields CASSQLGQSYGYTF.

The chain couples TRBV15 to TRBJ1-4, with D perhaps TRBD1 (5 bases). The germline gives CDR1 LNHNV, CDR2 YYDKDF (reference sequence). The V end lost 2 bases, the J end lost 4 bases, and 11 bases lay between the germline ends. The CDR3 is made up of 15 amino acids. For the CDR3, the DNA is TGTGCCACCAGCAGACCGGGGGGTGGTAATGAAAAACTGTTTTTT. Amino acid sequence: CATSRPGGGNEKLFF.

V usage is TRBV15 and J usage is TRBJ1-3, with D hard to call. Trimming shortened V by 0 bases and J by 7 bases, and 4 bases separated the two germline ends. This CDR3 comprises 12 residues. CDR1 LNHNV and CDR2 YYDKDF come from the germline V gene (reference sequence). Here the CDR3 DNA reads TGTGCCACCAGCAGAGACCGGAACACCATATATTTT. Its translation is CATSRDRNTIYF.

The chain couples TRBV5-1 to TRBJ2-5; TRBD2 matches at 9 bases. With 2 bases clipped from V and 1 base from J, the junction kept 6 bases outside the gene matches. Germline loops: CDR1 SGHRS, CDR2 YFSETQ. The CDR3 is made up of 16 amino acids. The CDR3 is CASSFRRGGGQETQYF. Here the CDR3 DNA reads TGCGCCAGCAGCTTCCGGCGGGGGGGAGGCCAAGAGACCCAGTACTTC.

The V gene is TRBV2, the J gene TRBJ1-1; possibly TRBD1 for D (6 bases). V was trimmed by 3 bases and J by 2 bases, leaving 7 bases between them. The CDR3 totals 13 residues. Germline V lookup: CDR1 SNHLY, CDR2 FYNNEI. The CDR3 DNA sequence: TGTGCCAGCAGTGACAGGGGCAACACTGAAGCTTTCTTT. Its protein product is CASSDRGNTEAFF.

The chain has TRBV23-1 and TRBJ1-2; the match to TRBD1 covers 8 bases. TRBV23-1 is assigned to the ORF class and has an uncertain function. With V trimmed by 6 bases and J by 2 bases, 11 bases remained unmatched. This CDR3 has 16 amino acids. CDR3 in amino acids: CASSPYGTGTNYGYTF. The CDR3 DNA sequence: TGCGCCAGCAGCCCCTACGGGACAGGAACGAACTATGGCTACACCTTC.

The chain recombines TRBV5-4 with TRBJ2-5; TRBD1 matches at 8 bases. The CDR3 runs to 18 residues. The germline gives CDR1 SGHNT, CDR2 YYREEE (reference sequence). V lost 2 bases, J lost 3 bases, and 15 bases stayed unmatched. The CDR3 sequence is CASSFGGSRDRTKETQYF. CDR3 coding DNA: TGTGCCAGCAGCTTTGGGGGGAGTCGGGACAGGACCAAAGAGACCCAGTACTTC.

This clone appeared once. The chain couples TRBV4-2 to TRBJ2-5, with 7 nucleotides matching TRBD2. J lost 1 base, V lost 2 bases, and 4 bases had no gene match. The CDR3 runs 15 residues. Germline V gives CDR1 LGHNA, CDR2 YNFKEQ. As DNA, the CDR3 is TGTGCCAGCAGCCAACGAGCGGGGACCCAAGAGACCCAGTACTTC. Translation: CASSQRAGTQETQYF.

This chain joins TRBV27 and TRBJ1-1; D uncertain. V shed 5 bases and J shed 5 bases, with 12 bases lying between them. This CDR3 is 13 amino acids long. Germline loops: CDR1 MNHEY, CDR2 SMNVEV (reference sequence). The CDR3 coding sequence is TGTGCCAGCAGTCCGCTACGAGGAACTGAAGCTTTCTTT. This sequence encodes CASSPLRGTEAFF.

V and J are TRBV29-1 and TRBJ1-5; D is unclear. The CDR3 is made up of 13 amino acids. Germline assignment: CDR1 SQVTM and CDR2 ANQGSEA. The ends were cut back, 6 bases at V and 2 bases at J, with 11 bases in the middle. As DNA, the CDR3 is TGCAGCGTCCGATCAGGTGGCAATCAGCCCCAGCATTTT. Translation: CSVRSGGNQPQHF.